This is a list of T cell receptor beta chains from one sample in a study of long-term antiretroviral therapy in people with HIV. Some clones are missing from TCRdb's copy, which holds only in-frame ones; the method was immunoSEQ multiplex PCR. This sample carries 30,000 or so clones, 84% of them seen once, and the ten largest clones take about 6.6%. The starting material was unsorted PBMCs, obtained 0.4 years after starting antiretroviral therapy. All receptors come from a man between 18 and 35 years old with HIV. CDR3s include the opening cysteine and the closing phenylalanine or tryptophan. Each record gives: D gene, clone size, V gene, J gene, CDR3 DNA, CDR3 protein. D genes are given only for firm matches. Clone size is given for some rows only: seen once, a few or many times, or a class if the clone is expanded.

-	-	TRBV7-2	TRBJ1-2	TGTGCCAGCAGCTTAGTTGGATTGAATAGTGGCTACACCTTC	CASSLVGLNSGYTF
TRBD1	-	TRBV10-3	TRBJ1-1	TGTGCCACCCGGACAGGACCCATGAACACTGAAGCTTTCTTT	CATRTGPMNTEAFF
TRBD1	-	TRBV7-8	TRBJ2-7	TGTGCCAGCAGCACGACAGGGCCCTACGAGCAGTACTTC	CASSTTGPYEQYF
TRBD1	-	TRBV7-9	TRBJ2-7	TGTGCCAGCAGCTTATTGCCGGGACAGGGGACCTCCTACGAGCAGTACTTC	CASSLLPGQGTSYEQYF
-	-	TRBV9	TRBJ1-1	TGTGCCAGCAGCCCACCGAAAACTGAAGCTTTCTTT	CASSPPKTEAFF
TRBD2	-	TRBV9	TRBJ2-1	TGTGCCAGCAGCGTAGTGGCTAGCGGGAGAGGTGAGCAGTTCTTC	CASSVVASGRGEQFF
TRBD2	-	TRBV2	TRBJ2-4	TGTGCCAGCAAGAGATCTAGCGGGATGGGAAACATTCAGTACTTC	CASKRSSGMGNIQYF
-	-	TRBV10-3	TRBJ2-1	TGTGCCATCAGACAGCAACCTGAGCAGTTCTTC	CAIRQQPEQFF
TRBD1	once	TRBV2	TRBJ1-1	TGTGCCAGTGTTCACAGGGGGACTGAAGCTTTCTTT	CASVHRGTEAFF
TRBD1	-	TRBV5-1	TRBJ2-6	TGCGCCAGCAGCTCCCTAGATGGGCAGGGGGCGCCTGGGGCCAACGTCCTGACTTTC	CASSSLDGQGAPGANVLTF
TRBD1	few	TRBV5-1	TRBJ1-3	TGCGCCAGCAGCTCTAGACAGGGGGCGGACGGAAACACCATATATTTT	CASSSRQGADGNTIYF
TRBD1	-	TRBV7-2	TRBJ1-4	TGTGCCAGCAGCTTCGGGACAGAAAATGAAAAACTGTTTTTT	CASSFGTENEKLFF
TRBD1	-	TRBV7-7	TRBJ2-1	TGTGCTAGCAGCCCTGGGACAGATCCATGGAGTAGCTCCTACAATGAGCAGTTCTTC	CASSPGTDPWSSSYNEQFF
TRBD2	-	TRBV9	TRBJ2-1	TGTGCCAGCAGCGGGGGAGGGTACGATGAGCAGTTCTTC	CASSGGGYDEQFF
-	-	TRBV11-2	TRBJ1-1	TGTGCCAGCAGCGAAGGCGGGGCTGAAGCTTTCTTT	CASSEGGAEAFF
TRBD1	-	TRBV19	TRBJ1-5	TGTGCCAGTAGTACAGGGACAGGGGGCGTTCAGCCCCAGCATTTT	CASSTGTGGVQPQHF
TRBD1	-	TRBV7-3	TRBJ2-7	TGTGCCAGCAGCCTGACAGGGGCCTACGAGCAGTACTTC	CASSLTGAYEQYF
-	-	TRBV5-1	TRBJ1-2	TGCGCCAGCAGCTTACGTTTCGGACGTAACTATGGCTACACCTTC	CASSLRFGRNYGYTF
-	-	TRBV7-9	TRBJ2-7	TGTGCCAGCAGCCTAGGAGCATCCTACGAGCAGTACTTC	CASSLGASYEQYF
TRBD2	-	TRBV4-2	TRBJ2-7	TGTGCCAGCAGCCAAATTCTAGCGGGGGTTCTCGAGCAGTACTTC	CASSQILAGVLEQYF
-	-	TRBV4-1	TRBJ1-4	TGCGCCAGCAGCCAAGAAAGAGCGGACCTTGAAAAACTGTTTTTT	CASSQERADLEKLFF
-	-	TRBV28	TRBJ1-2	TGTGCCAGCAGTTTAATTCCGGGGGCTAACTATGGCTACACCTTC	CASSLIPGANYGYTF
TRBD1	-	TRBV7-9	TRBJ1-1	TGTGCCAGCAGCCGGGACAGGCTTCCTGAAGCTTTCTTT	CASSRDRLPEAFF